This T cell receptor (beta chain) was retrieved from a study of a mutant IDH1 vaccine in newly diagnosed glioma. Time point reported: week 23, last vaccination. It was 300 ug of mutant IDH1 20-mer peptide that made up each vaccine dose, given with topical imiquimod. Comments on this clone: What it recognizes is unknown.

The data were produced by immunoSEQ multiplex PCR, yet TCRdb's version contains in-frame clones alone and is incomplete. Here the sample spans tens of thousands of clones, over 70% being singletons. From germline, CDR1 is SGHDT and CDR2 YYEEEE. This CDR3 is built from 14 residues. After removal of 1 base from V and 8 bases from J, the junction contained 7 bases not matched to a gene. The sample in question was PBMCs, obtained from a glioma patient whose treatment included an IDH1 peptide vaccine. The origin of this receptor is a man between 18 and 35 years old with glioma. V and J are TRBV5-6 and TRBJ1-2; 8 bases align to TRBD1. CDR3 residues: CASSLPTGVGGYTF. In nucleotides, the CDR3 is TGTGCCAGCAGCTTGCCGACAGGGGTGGGAGGCTACACCTTC.